The 8 T cell receptor beta chains below were found in one sample sequenced in a study of blood T cell repertoires in COVID-19. Some clones are missing from TCRdb's copy, which holds only in-frame ones; the method was immunoSEQ multiplex PCR. The sample lists around 340,000 clones, around nine tenths occurring once. Sequenced input: PBMCs or T cells enriched from blood (not recorded which). These receptors originate from a woman aged 25 to 45 who had been exposed to COVID-19.

This chain uses TRBV6-5 with TRBJ1-1; TRBD1 might be the D (5 bases). Germline CDR1 and CDR2: MNHEY and SVGAGI. This CDR3 is 13 amino acids long. Trimming stripped 10 bases from V and 1 base from J, with 13 bases between. CDR3 DNA: TGTGCCACTTCCAGGGAATGGAACACTGAAGCTTTCTTT. Translated: CATSREWNTEAFF.

The chain uses TRBV7-9 and TRBJ2-3, with 11 bases lining up with TRBD2. From germline, CDR1 is SEHNR and CDR2 FQNEAQ (reference sequence). This CDR3 is 19 amino acids long. V trimming: 1 base; J trimming: 0 bases; junction bases outside the gene matches: 9. The CDR3 nucleotides are TGTGCCAGCAGCTTAGTACTAGCGGGAGTCCGTGTCAGCACAGATACGCAGTATTTT. This gives the protein CASSLVLAGVRVSTDTQYF.

The sample holds one count of this clone. This chain links TRBV6-5 with TRBJ1-2; TRBD1 agrees at 8 bases. Germline CDR1 and CDR2: MNHEY and SVGAGI. Trimming took 0 bases from V and 4 from J; bases not matched to a gene: 7. The CDR3 sequence is 16 residues long. The CDR3 region is CASSYSLQGATYGYTF. CDR3 in DNA: TGTGCCAGCAGTTACTCGTTGCAGGGGGCGACCTATGGCTACACCTTC.

The V and J genes are TRBV7-3 and TRBJ2-2; 9 bases fit TRBD1. Germline-derived CDR1 and CDR2 are SGHTA and FQGTGA. The CDR3 runs 18 residues. J lost 2 bases, V lost 0 bases, and 7 bases had no gene match. CDR3 coding DNA: TGTGCCAGCAGCTTAACGGGGGGACAGGGCGGTAACACCGGGGAGCTGTTTTTT. Its translation: CASSLTGGQGGNTGELFF.

V and J are TRBV7-9 and TRBJ2-7; TRBD2 matches at 11 bases. The ends lost 2 bases at V and 0 bases at J; junction bases unmatched: 9. This CDR3 comprises 18 residues. Germline CDR1 reads SEHNR; CDR2 reads FQNEAQ (reference sequence). CDR3 protein: CASSLQPSGRIISYEQYF. CDR3 in DNA: TGTGCCAGCAGCTTACAGCCTAGCGGGAGGATCATCTCCTACGAGCAGTACTTC.

The chain recombines TRBV10-3 with TRBJ2-7; 9 positions match TRBD2. V lost 6 bases to trimming and J lost 12 bases; unmatched junction nucleotides: 12. Germline CDR1 reads ENHRY; CDR2 reads SYGVKD. The length of the CDR3 is 13 residues. This CDR3 is CAIRDSTGTSMYF. CDR3 bases: TGTGCCATCAGGGACAGTACCGGGACTAGCATGTACTTC.

The chain employs TRBV5-1 and TRBJ1-1; possibly TRBD1 for D (5 bases). V was trimmed by 1 base and J by 3 bases, leaving 16 bases between them. The germline CDR1 and CDR2 sequences are SGHRS and YFSETQ. CDR3 length: 16 amino acids. CDR3 nucleotide sequence: TGCGCCAGCAGCTTGTCGCCGGGGGGGAAGGACACTGAAGCTTTCTTT. This sequence encodes CASSLSPGGKDTEAFF.

The V and J genes are TRBV18 and TRBJ1-5; 7 nucleotides line up with TRBD1. The CDR3 consists of 14 residues. Trimming cost V 6 bases and J 6 bases; bases outside gene matches: 8. Germline lookup yields CDR1 KGHSH and CDR2 LQKENI. The CDR3 reads CASSLQGGSQPQHF. The CDR3 DNA reads as TGTGCCAGCTCGCTCCAGGGGGGAAGTCAGCCCCAGCATTTT.